This TCR beta chain was sequenced during a study of human T cells and chemical hapten exposure. For the study at large: Diphenylcyclopropenone was applied weekly to patients' scalps across the roughly 25-week study.

Using its own MiXCR run on the RACE reads, TCRdb lists one record per CDR3 protein. Among about 260,000 distinct CDR3 sequences listed, about 8.6% were seen once. Described time point: pre-sensitization, week 0. Stated treatment: therapeutic diphenylcyclopropenone sensitization with weekly scalp DPC. Unfractionated whole blood yielded total RNA. CDR1 is MNHEY and CDR2 is SVGAGI in the germline V gene. The CDR3 runs to 15 residues. With 6 bases removed from V and 1 base from J, the gap between germline ends came to 15 bases. Sequencing used whole blood, obtained in connection with sensitization to the hapten diphenylcyclopropenone (DPC). This TCR was recovered from a middle-aged woman with alopecia areata. Some clones in this sample may be carry-over from other donors' samples. The chain combines TRBV6-5 with TRBJ1-2; D might be TRBD1 (5 bases). The CDR3 sequence is CASREGTAINYGYTF. CDR3 nucleotides: TGTGCCAGCAGAGAAGGGACCGCGATTAACTATGGCTACACCTTC.